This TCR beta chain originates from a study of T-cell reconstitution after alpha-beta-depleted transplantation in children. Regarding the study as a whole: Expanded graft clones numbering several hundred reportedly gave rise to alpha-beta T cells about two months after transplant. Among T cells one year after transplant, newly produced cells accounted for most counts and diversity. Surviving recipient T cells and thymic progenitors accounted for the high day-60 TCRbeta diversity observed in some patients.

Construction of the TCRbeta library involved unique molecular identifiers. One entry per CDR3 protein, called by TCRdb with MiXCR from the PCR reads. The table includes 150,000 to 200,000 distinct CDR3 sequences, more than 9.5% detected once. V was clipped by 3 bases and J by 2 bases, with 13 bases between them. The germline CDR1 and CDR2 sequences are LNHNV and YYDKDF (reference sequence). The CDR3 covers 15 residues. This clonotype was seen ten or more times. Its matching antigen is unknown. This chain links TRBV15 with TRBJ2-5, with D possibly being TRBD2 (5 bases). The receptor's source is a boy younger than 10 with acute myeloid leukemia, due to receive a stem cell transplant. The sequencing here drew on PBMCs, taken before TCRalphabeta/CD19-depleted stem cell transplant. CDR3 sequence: CATSSITDWQETQYF. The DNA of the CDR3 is TGTGCCACCAGCAGTATTACGGACTGGCAAGAGACCCAGTACTTC.